Each of the 11 T cell receptor beta chains below was sequenced from the same sample in a study of post-analysis software for immune sequencing data. General observations from the study: With TRBV5-6, TRBV5-1 and TRBV20-1 included, about 5 TRBV segments were more frequent in patients than in controls.

Antigens of these TCRs are unknown. The TCR beta cDNA libraries contained unique molecular identifiers. TCRdb ran MiXCR on the PCR reads and lists one entry per CDR3 protein. The sample consists of approximately 630,000 distinct CDR3 sequences, about 60% of them appearing once. Sample: blood. The receptors come from a girl aged 2-10 years with multiple sclerosis.

The gene calls are TRBV29-1 and TRBJ1-2; the match to TRBD1 covers 7 bases. Germline V gene sequence: CDR1 SQVTM, CDR2 ANQGSEA. The length of the CDR3 is 16 residues. V shed 7 bases, J shed 4 bases, and the junction held 18 bases outside the gene matches. The CDR3 is CSADVPHRGPLYGYTF. DNA for the CDR3: TGCAGCGCTGACGTCCCCCACAGGGGCCCTCTCTATGGCTACACCTTC.

V is TRBV7-2 and J is TRBJ1-5, with TRBD1 identical over 8 bases. CDR1 and CDR2 from the germline V gene are SGHTA and FQGNSA. With V trimmed by 5 bases and J by 8 bases, 11 bases remained unmatched. This CDR3 region has 15 residues. CDR3: CASSPRQGPIEPQHF. CDR3 in DNA: TGTGCCAGCAGCCCCCGACAGGGGCCGATTGAGCCCCAGCATTTT. Combining the CDR3 with reference TRBV7-2 and TRBJ1-5 gives the whole variable domain GAGVSQSPSNKVTEKGKDVELRCDPISGHTALYWYRQSLGQGLEFLIYFQGNSAPDKSGLPSDRFSAERTGGSVSTLTIQRTQQEDSAVYLCASSPRQGPIEPQHFGDGTRLSIL.

The genes are TRBV29-1 and TRBJ2-1; the match to TRBD2 covers 13 bases. J was trimmed by 8 bases and V by 1 base; bases with no gene match: 8. The germline gives CDR1 SQVTM, CDR2 ANQGSEA. The CDR3 contains 16 residues. Written as DNA, the CDR3 is TGCAGCGTTGAAGTGGGTTTGACTAGCGGGAGGCATGAGCAGTTCTTC. This encodes CSVEVGLTSGRHEQFF.

The chain combines TRBV20-1 with TRBJ2-1; D ambiguous. The germline CDR1 and CDR2 sequences are DFQATT and SNEGSKA (reference sequence). The V gene lost 5 bases and the J gene lost 0 bases, with 17 bases spanning the gap. The CDR3 consists of 16 residues. The CDR3 nucleotides are TGCAGTGCTGCCCCTTTGGGCTCCCGCTCCTACAATGAGCAGTTCTTC. It encodes CSAAPLGSRSYNEQFF.

A remark on this clonotype: Relative to the germline gene, one junction end is altered; a read error may explain this. The chain is built from TRBV5-1 and TRBJ2-3; 7 bases fit TRBD1. The CDR3 covers 13 residues. Germline assignment: CDR1 SGHRS and CDR2 YFSETQ. This chain's CDR3 is CASRGTGTDTQYF. CDR3 coding DNA: TGTGCCAGCAGGGGGACCGGGACAGATACGCAGTATTTT.

The chain carries TRBV14 and TRBJ2-2, with TRBD1 matching 7 bases. The CDR3 totals 12 residues. CDR1 is SGHDN, CDR2 FVKESK, per germline. Trimming removed 2 bases from V and 12 bases from J; junction bases left unmatched: 3. CDR3 coding DNA: TGTGCCAGCAGCCAATGGGACAGCAAGCTGTTTTTT. This sequence encodes CASSQWDSKLFF.

The rearrangement joins TRBV6-1 to TRBJ2-7, with a possible D match to TRBD1 (6 bases). The tail of the sequence fits TRBJ2-5 better, so the J call may be wrong. The germline gives CDR1 MNHNS, CDR2 SASEGT. CDR3 length equals 15 residues. The CDR3 here is CASTRQDWVGATQYF. CDR3 sequence (DNA): TGTGCCAGCACGAGACAGGATTGGGTGGGGGCGACCCAGTACTTC.

The chain links TRBV3-1 to TRBJ2-1; 9 bases line up with TRBD2. CDR3 length: 17 residues. With 1 base clipped from V and 9 bases from J, the junction kept 13 bases outside the gene matches. The germline V gene encodes CDR1 LGHDT and CDR2 YNNKEL (reference sequence). The CDR3 DNA is TGTGCCAGCAGCCAAGTTCGGCTAGCGGGATTCGACAGTGAGCAGTTCTTC. Translated, it gives CASSQVRLAGFDSEQFF.

J is TRBJ2-3 and V is TRBV28; D unresolved. The CDR3 totals 17 residues. The V and J ends lost 4 bases and 2 bases respectively, with 19 bases between them. Germline V lookup: CDR1 MDHEN, CDR2 SYDVKM. The CDR3 loop is CASSSERRGLATDTQYF. The CDR3 DNA sequence: TGTGCCAGCAGTTCTGAGCGTAGAGGTTTAGCCACAGATACGCAGTATTTT.

The chain has TRBV29-1 and TRBJ1-1; D is perhaps TRBD1 (5 bases). Looked up from germline, CDR1 is SQVTM and CDR2 is ANQGSEA. The CDR3 runs to 14 residues. V lost 6 bases and J 4 bases, leaving 18 bases between the germline ends. The CDR3 is CSVRDGGSGTEAFF. The CDR3, as DNA: TGCAGCGTGAGGGATGGGGGTAGCGGCACTGAAGCTTTCTTT.

The V gene is TRBV7-9, the J gene TRBJ2-3; D call uncertain. Looked up from germline, CDR1 is SEHNR and CDR2 is FQNEAQ (reference sequence). Trimming removed 4 bases at V and 3 bases at J, with 20 bases between. CDR3 length: 17 amino acids. CDR3 nucleotides: TGTGCCAGCAGCTCCCCCCGGGTCCAAGAAAAAACAGATACGCAGTATTTT. Translating it yields CASSSPRVQEKTDTQYF.